This T cell receptor (beta chain) was found in a study of blood T cell repertoires in COVID-19. Study background: The analysed material was cDNA or gDNA that came from T cells, B-cell-depleted T cells, or PBMCs.

Profiled with immunoSEQ multiplex PCR; TCRdb holds only in-frame clones, not every one. The sample holds 150,000 to 200,000 clones, roughly 91% seen once. This CDR3 is built from 16 residues. V was clipped by 5 bases and J by 2 bases, with 17 bases between them. CDR1 is SEHNR and CDR2 is FQNEAQ in the germline V gene (reference sequence). Sequencing was done on a sample of peripheral blood. The receptor was isolated from a middle-aged man with active or convalescent COVID-19. J is TRBJ2-3 and V is TRBV7-9; tentatively, D is TRBD1 (5 bases). CDR3 in DNA: TGTGCCAGCAGCCCCTGGGGCGGTTACAACACAGATACGCAGTATTTT. It is translated as CASSPWGGYNTDTQYF.